This T cell receptor (beta chain) was sequenced during a study of blood T cell repertoires in COVID-19. Overall study: Samples came from the United States, Italy and Spain, spanning acute and convalescent COVID-19. In each case, the material was cDNA or gDNA derived from T cells, B-cell-depleted T cells, or PBMCs.

CDR3 length: 15 residues. Germline CDR1 reads SGHTA; CDR2 reads FQGTGA. Losses at the gene ends were 1 base for V and 16 bases for J; bases not matched to a gene: 16. Study processing details: Counts of nucleated cells, estimated from reference gene primer amplification, were obtained. TCRdb's copy holds only in-frame clones and misses some; the assay was immunoSEQ multiplex PCR. From that table come the V and J calls and clone size; the DNA was used to work out D and trimming. Here the sample spans roughly 79,000 clones, 80% to 90% being singletons. The origin of this receptor is a woman in her 50s with acute or convalescent COVID-19. The source material was peripheral blood. The V gene is TRBV7-3, the J gene TRBJ1-3; 7 positions match TRBD1. The CDR3 spells CASSLSLLRQGSFYF. The CDR3 coding sequence is TGTGCCAGCAGCTTAAGCCTGCTGAGACAGGGAAGTTTTTATTTT.